A selection of T cell receptor beta chains follows, all from one sample in a study of immune heterogeneity within non-small cell lung tumors. In TCRdb, the multiplex PCR reads were re-called with MiXCR into one record per CDR3 protein. Of more than 9,000 distinct CDR3 sequences in the sample, roughly 30% are singletons; the top ten hold roughly 7.4%. Sequenced: lung tumor tissue. These receptors were collected from a woman aged 55 to 70 with non-small cell lung cancer. Both conserved end residues are part of each CDR3. D genes are given only for firm matches. Clone size appears in some rows only: once, few, many, or a class for an expanded clone.

D gene	J gene	clone size	V gene	CDR3 DNA	CDR3 protein
TRBD1	TRBJ1-5	.	TRBV28	TGTGCCAGCAGTTCAACCAGACAGGGGGGTTATAGCAATCAGCCCCAGCATTTT	CASSSTRQGGYSNQPQHF
.	TRBJ2-1	medium-sized	TRBV2	TGTGCCAGCAGCCTGGACCGGAACAATGAGCAGTTCTTC	CASSLDRNNEQFF
.	TRBJ2-5	few	TRBV24-1	TGTGCCACCAGTGATTCCTCCGGGGGCGAGACCCAGTACTTC	CATSDSSGGETQYF
.	TRBJ1-5	many	TRBV19	TGTGCCACGTCGCAGGGTATGGTTGGCAATCAGCCCCAGCATTTT	CATSQGMVGNQPQHF
.	TRBJ2-2	many	TRBV10-3	TGTGCCATCAGGGAGGAATATACGACCACCGGGGAGCTGTTTTTT	CAIREEYTTTGELFF
TRBD2	TRBJ2-1	.	TRBV29-1	TGCAGCCCCAGCACAATAGCGGGATCATACAATGAGCAGTTCTTC	CSPSTIAGSYNEQFF
.	TRBJ2-7	medium-sized	TRBV6-1	TGTGCCAGCAGCAGACCGGACTCCTACGAGCAGTACTTC	CASSRPDSYEQYF
.	TRBJ1-6	medium-sized	TRBV20-1	TGCAGTGCTAGACTGAATTCACCCCTCCACTTT	CSARLNSPLHF
.	TRBJ1-1	medium-sized	TRBV6-5	TGTGCCAGCAGTTACTCGAGGGGCAGCTCAATGGGGGAAGCTTTCTTT	CASSYSRGSSMGEAFF
.	TRBJ2-4	.	TRBV2	TGTGCCAGCAGTCTTACGATGACCCCTGTACAGGTTCAGCCCAAAAACATTCAGTACTTC	CASSLTMTPVQVQPKNIQYF
.	TRBJ2-1	many	TRBV28	TGTGCCAGCATTTGGTACAATGAGCAGTTCTTC	CASIWYNEQFF
.	TRBJ2-5	.	TRBV24-1	TGTGCCACCAGCTCTAGGCCGGGGGCGGGAGATGGAGAGACCCAGTACTTC	CATSSRPGAGDGETQYF
.	TRBJ1-5	medium-sized	TRBV18	TGTGCCAGCTCACCAGGGTCCCTCCCACCCCAGCATTTT	CASSPGSLPPQHF
TRBD2	TRBJ2-5	.	TRBV4-1	TGCGCCAGCAGCCCCGGCACTAGCGAAAGAAAAGAGACCCAGTACTTC	CASSPGTSERKETQYF
TRBD1	TRBJ1-5	.	TRBV27	TGTGCCAGCAGTACGAAAGGGGGCGTTCAGCCCCAGCATTTT	CASSTKGGVQPQHF
.	TRBJ2-6	.	TRBV27	TGTGCCAGCAGTCTCCAGGGTAAAGGGGCCAACGTCCTGACTTTC	CASSLQGKGANVLTF
.	TRBJ2-7	.	TRBV27	TGTGCCAGCAGTTTATCGACGCCAGTCTACGAGCAGTACTTC	CASSLSTPVYEQYF
.	TRBJ2-1	medium-sized	TRBV6-2/TRBV6-3	TGTGCCAGCAGTTACCCACTGCCGGACAATGAGCAGTTCTTC	CASSYPLPDNEQFF
TRBD2	TRBJ2-1	few	TRBV20-1	TGCAGTGCGGGGCTCCGCTCCAGCGGGAGCTACAATGAGCAGTTCTTC	CSAGLRSSGSYNEQFF
TRBD2	TRBJ2-7	many	TRBV15	TGTGCCACCAGCAGAGATTCAGCGGGACGAACCTACGAGCAGTACTTC	CATSRDSAGRTYEQYF
.	TRBJ2-1	medium-sized	TRBV6-1	TGTGCCAGCAGTGAAGCTAGCGGCAATGAGCAGTTCTTC	CASSEASGNEQFF
.	TRBJ1-1	medium-sized	TRBV10-3	TGTGCCATCAGTGATCTAGGAGGAAGCGATACTGAAGCTTTCTTT	CAISDLGGSDTEAFF